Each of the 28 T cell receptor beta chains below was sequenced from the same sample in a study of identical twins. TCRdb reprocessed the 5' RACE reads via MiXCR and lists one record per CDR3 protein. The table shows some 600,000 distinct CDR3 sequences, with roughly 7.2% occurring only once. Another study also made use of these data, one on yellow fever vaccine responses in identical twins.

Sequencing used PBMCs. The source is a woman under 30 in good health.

The chain's CDR3 is CASSIHRDRGDNTGELFF. The CDR3 DNA reads as TGTGCCAGCAGCATTCACCGGGACAGGGGCGATAACACCGGGGAGCTGTTTTTT. The rearrangement joins TRBV5-5 to TRBJ2-2; 10 bases are a match to TRBD1. The CDR3 has 18 amino acids. Germline trimming cut 4 bases from V and 2 bases from J; bases unmatched to any gene: 11. CDR1 is SGHKS and CDR2 is YYEKEE in the germline V gene (reference sequence).

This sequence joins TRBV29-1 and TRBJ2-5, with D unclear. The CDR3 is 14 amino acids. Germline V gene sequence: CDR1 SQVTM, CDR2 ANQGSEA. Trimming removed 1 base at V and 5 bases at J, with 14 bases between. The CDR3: CSVEVGTGSETQYF. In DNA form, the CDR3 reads TGCAGCGTTGAAGTCGGAACTGGGTCGGAGACCCAGTACTTC.

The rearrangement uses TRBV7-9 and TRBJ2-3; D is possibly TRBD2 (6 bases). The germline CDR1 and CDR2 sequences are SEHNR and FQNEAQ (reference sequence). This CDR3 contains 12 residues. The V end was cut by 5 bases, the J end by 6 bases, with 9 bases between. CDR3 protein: CASSRGMDTQYF. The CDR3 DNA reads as TGTGCCAGCAGCCGGGGGATGGATACGCAGTATTTT.

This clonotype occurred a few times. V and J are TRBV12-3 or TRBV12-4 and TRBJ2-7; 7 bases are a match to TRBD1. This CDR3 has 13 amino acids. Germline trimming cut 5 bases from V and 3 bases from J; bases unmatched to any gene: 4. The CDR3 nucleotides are TGTGCCAGCAGTCGACAGGGTGTCTACGAGCAGTACGTC. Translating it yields CASSRQGVYEQYV.

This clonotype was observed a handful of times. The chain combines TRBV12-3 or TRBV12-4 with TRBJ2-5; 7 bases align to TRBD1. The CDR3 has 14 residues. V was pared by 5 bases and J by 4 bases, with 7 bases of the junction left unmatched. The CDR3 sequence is CASSPTGKGETQYF. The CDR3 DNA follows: TGTGCCAGCAGTCCGACAGGGAAGGGAGAGACCCAGTACTTC.

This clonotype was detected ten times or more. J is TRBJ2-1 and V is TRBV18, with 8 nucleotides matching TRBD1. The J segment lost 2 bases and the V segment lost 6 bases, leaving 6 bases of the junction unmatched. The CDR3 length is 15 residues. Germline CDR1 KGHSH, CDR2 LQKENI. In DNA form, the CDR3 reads TGTGCCAGCTCCCGCGGACAGGGACCCTACAATGAGCAGTTCTTC. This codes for CASSRGQGPYNEQFF.

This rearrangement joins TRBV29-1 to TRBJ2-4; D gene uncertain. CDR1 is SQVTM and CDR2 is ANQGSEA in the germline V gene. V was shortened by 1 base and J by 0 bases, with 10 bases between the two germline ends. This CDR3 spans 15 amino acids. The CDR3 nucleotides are TGCAGCGTTGAAGGGGGAAACCTAGCCAAAAACATTCAGTACTTC. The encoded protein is CSVEGGNLAKNIQYF.

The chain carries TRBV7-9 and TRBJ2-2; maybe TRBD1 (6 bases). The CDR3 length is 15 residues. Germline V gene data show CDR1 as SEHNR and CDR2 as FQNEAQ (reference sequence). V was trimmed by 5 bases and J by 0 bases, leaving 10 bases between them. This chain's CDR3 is CASSKDSANTGELFF. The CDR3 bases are TGTGCCAGCAGCAAGGACAGCGCGAACACCGGGGAGCTGTTTTTT.

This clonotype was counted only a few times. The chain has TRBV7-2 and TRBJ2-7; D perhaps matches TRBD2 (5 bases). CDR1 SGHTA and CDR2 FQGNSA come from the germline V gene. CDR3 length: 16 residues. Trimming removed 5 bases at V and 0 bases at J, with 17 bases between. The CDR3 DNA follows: TGTGCCAGCAGCCCCCCACTAGGCCAAAGCTCCTACGAGCAGTACTTC. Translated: CASSPPLGQSSYEQYF.

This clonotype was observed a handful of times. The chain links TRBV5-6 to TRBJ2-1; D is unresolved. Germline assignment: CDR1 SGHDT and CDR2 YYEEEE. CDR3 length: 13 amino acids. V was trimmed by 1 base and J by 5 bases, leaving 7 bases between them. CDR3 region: CASSLRIHNEQFF. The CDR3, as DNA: TGTGCCAGCAGCTTGAGGATTCACAATGAGCAGTTCTTC.

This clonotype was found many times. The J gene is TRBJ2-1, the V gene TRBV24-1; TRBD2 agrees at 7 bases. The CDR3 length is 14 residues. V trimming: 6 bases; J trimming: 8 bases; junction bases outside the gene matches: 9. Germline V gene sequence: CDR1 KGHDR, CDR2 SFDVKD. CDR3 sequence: CATSLAAPMDEQFF. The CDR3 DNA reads TGTGCCACCAGTCTAGCGGCCCCTATGGATGAGCAGTTCTTC.

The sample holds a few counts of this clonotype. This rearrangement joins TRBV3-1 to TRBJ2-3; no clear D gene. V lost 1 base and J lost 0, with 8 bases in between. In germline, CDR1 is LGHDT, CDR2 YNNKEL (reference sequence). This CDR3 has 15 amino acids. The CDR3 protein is CASSQVTTSTDTQYF. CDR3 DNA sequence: TGTGCCAGCAGCCAAGTAACGACCAGCACAGATACGCAGTATTTT.

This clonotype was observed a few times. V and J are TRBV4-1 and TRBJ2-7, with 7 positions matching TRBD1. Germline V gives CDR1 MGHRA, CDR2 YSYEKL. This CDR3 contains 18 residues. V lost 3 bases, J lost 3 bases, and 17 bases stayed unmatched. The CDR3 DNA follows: TGCGCCAGCAGCCAGAACGGACGGACAGGCTCATCATACTACGAGCAGTACTTC. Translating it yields CASSQNGRTGSSYYEQYF.

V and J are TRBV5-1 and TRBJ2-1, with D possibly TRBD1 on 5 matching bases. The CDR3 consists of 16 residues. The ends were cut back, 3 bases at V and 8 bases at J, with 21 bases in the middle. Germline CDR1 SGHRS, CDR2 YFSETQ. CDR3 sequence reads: CASSYSGALGVDEQFF. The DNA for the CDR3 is TGCGCCAGCAGCTACTCAGGCGCTCTAGGGGTGGATGAGCAGTTCTTC.

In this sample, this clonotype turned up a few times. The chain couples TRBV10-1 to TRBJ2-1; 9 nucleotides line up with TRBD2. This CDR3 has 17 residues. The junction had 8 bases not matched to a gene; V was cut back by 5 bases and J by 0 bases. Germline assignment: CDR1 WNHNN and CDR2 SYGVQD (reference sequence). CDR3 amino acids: CASSRTSASSSYNEQFF. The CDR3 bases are TGCGCCAGCAGTCGGACTAGCGCATCAAGCTCCTACAATGAGCAGTTCTTC.

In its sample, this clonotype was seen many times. As DNA, the CDR3 is TGTGCCATCAGGAAAGCGGGAAGCACAGATACGCAGTATTTT. Encoded protein: CAIRKAGSTDTQYF. The V call is TRBV10-3, the J call TRBJ2-3; TRBD2 agrees at 7 bases. Germline V gene sequence: CDR1 ENHRY, CDR2 SYGVKD. The V and J ends lost 6 bases and 0 bases, in that order; junction bases with no gene match: 3. The CDR3 extends over 14 amino acids.

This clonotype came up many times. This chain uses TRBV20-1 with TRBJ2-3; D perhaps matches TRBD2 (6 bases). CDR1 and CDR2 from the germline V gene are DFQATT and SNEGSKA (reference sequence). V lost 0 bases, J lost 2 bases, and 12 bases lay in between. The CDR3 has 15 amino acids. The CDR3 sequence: CSAREPLATTDTQYF. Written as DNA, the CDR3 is TGCAGTGCTAGAGAGCCCCTAGCGACCACAGATACGCAGTATTTT.

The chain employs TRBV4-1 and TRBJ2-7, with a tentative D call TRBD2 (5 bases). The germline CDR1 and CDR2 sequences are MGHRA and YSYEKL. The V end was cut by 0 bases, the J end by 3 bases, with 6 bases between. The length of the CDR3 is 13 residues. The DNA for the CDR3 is TGCGCCAGCAGCCAAGACCGGGACTACGAGCAGTACGTC. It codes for CASSQDRDYEQYV.

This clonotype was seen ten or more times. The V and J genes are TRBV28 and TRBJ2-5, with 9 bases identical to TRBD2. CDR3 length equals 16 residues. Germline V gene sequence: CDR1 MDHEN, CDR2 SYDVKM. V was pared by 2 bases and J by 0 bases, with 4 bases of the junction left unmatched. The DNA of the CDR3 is TGTGCCAGCAGTTTAGGCGGGGGGGGATACCAAGAGACCCAGTACTTC. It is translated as CASSLGGGGYQETQYF.

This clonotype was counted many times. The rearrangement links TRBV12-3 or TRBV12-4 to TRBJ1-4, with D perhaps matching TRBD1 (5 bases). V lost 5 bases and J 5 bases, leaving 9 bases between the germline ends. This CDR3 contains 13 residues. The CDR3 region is CASSAGKNEKLFF. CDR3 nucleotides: TGTGCCAGCAGTGCAGGGAAGAATGAAAAACTGTTTTTT.

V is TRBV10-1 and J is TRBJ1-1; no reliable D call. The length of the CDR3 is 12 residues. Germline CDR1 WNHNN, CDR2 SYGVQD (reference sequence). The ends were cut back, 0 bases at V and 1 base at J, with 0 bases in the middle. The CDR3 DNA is TGCGCCAGCAGTGAGTCGAACACTGAAGCTTTCTTT. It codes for CASSESNTEAFF.

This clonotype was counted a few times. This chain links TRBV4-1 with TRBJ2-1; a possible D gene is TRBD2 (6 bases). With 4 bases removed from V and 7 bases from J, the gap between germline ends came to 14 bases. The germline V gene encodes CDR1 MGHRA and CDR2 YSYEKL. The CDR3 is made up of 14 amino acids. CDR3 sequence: CASSPRRDGNEQFF. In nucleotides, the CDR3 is TGCGCCAGCAGCCCCCGGAGGGACGGGAATGAGCAGTTCTTC.

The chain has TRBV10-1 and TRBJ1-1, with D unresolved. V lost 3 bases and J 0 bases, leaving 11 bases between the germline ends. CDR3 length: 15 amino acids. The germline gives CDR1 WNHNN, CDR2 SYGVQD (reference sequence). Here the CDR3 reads CASSEVVSMNTEAFF. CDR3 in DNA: TGCGCCAGCAGTGAAGTTGTGTCCATGAACACTGAAGCTTTCTTT.

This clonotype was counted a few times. In DNA form, the CDR3 reads TGCGCCAGCAGCTTCGGGGGAGAAGGGGCCGGGGAGCTGTTTTTT. It specifies CASSFGGEGAGELFF. The V and J genes are TRBV5-1 and TRBJ2-2, with D possibly matching TRBD2 (6 bases). V was shortened by 2 bases and J by 6 bases, with 14 bases between the two germline ends. The CDR3 length is 15 residues. From germline, CDR1 is SGHRS and CDR2 YFSETQ.

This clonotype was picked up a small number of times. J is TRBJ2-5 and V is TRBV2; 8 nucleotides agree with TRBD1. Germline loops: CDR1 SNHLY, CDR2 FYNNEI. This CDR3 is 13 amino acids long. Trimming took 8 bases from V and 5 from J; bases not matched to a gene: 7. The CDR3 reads CASADRGWETQYF. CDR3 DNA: TGTGCCAGCGCCGACAGGGGTTGGGAGACCCAGTACTTC.

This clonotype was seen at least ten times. The CDR3: CSAKRTGEAKNIQYF. The CDR3 coding sequence is TGCAGTGCTAAACGGACAGGGGAGGCCAAAAACATTCAGTACTTC. This chain uses TRBV20-1 with TRBJ2-4, with TRBD1 matching 9 bases. CDR1 and CDR2 from the germline V gene are DFQATT and SNEGSKA (reference sequence). With 4 bases clipped from V and 1 base from J, the junction kept 5 bases outside the gene matches. This CDR3 is 15 amino acids long.

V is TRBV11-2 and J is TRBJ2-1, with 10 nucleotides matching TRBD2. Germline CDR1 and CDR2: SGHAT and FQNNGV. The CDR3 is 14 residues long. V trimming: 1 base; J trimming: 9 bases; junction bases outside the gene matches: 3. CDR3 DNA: TGTGCCAGCAGCTTAGGGACTAGCGGTTTTGAGCAGTTCTTC. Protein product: CASSLGTSGFEQFF.

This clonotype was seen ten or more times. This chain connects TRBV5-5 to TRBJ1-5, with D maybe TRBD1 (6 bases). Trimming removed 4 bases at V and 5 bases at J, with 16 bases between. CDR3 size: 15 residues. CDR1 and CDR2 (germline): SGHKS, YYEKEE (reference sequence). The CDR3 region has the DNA TGTGCCAGCAGCCCCACAGGGTCATTGGATCAGCCCCAGCATTTT. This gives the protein CASSPTGSLDQPQHF.